This record covers a single TCR beta chain. Its antigen remains unknown. The data are from a study of T cells in Graves' hyperthyroidism and ophthalmopathy. Broader study findings: The authors' 13 V-J model separated ophthalmopathy from stable hyperthyroidism. Most clonotypes that expanded in the thyroid above 0.001 also showed up in blood.

TCR beta CDR3 regions were amplified from RNA. The HTBI primer set drove a first-round RT-PCR of the TCR CDR3. TCRdb ran MiXCR on the multiplex PCR reads and lists one entry per CDR3 protein. The sample lists under 350,000 distinct CDR3 sequences; 15% to 20% were seen once. CDR1 is SGDLS and CDR2 is YYNGEE in the germline V gene. The CDR3 has 16 amino acids. V shed 3 bases and J shed 3 bases, with 16 bases lying between them. This receptor was taken from a woman aged 50 to 60 with Graves' hyperthyroidism. The sample taken for sequencing was blood. This sequence joins TRBV9 and TRBJ2-1; the D gene is possibly TRBD1 (6 bases). The CDR3 bases are TGTGCCAGCAGCGGCGTCAGGGGCTCGGTCTACAATGAGCAGTTCTTC. Its protein product is CASSGVRGSVYNEQFF.